Below, one TCR beta chain is given with its context. Using immunoSEQ multiplex PCR, the repertoire was profiled, and TCRdb retains in-frame clones only, with some absent. Of about 52,000 clones detected, 90% appear once; the ten largest clones hold 3.1%. The sample is drawn from a study of blood T cell repertoires in COVID-19. Sequenced: peripheral blood. The clonotype was recovered from a human donor in a cohort sampled during active COVID-19.

The CDR3 protein is CASSLAGTGPYEQYF. The CDR3 DNA reads as TGTGCCAGCAGCTTAGCCGGGACAGGACCCTACGAGCAGTACTTC. The chain employs TRBV7-6 and TRBJ2-7, with 8 bases identical to TRBD1. V shed 0 bases, J shed 2 bases, and the junction held 3 bases outside the gene matches. This CDR3 contains 15 residues. Germline values: CDR1 SGHVS, CDR2 FNYEAQ. Based on the CDR3 plus reference TRBV7-6 and TRBJ2-7, the full variable domain is GAGVSQSPRYKVTKRGQDVALRCDPISGHVSLYWYRQALGQGPEFLTYFNYEAQQDKSGLPNDRFSAERPEGSISTLTIQRTEQRDSAMYRCASSLAGTGPYEQYFGPGTRLTVT.